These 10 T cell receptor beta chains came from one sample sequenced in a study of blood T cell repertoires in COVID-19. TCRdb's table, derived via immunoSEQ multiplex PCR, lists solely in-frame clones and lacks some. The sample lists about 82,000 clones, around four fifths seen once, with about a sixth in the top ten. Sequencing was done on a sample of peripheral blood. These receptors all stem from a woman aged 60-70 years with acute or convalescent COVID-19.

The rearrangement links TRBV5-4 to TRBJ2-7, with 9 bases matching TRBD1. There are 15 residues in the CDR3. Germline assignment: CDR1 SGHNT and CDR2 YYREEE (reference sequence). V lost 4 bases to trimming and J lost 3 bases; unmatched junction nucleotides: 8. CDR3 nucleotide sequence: TGTGCCAGCAGCCAGGGGGGACAGGGTTTCTACGAGCAGTACTTC. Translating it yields CASSQGGQGFYEQYF.

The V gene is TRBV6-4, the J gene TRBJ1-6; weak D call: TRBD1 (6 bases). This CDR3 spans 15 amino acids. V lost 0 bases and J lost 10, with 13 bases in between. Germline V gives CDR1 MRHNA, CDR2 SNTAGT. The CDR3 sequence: CASSDSPGGGSPLHF. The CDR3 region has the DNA TGTGCCAGCAGTGACTCGCCGGGGGGGGGCTCACCCCTCCACTTT.

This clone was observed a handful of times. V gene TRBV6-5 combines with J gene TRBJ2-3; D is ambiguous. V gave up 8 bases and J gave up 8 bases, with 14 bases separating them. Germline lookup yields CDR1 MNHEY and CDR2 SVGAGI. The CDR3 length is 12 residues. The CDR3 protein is CASGLALGTQYF. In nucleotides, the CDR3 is TGTGCCAGCGGATTAGCATTGGGTACGCAGTATTTT.

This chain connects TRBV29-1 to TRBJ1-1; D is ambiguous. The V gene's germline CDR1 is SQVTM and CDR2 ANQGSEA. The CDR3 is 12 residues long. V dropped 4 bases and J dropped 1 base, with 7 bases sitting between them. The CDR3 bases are TGCAGCGTTGCTCTTTGGAACACTGAAGCTTTCTTT. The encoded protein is CSVALWNTEAFF.

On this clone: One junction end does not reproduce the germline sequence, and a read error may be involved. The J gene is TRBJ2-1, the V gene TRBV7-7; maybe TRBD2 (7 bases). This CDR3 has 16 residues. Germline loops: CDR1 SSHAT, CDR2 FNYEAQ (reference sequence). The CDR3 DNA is TGTGCTAGCAGCTTAGCCGGGGGGCTAGCGTTGAATGAGCAGTTCTTC. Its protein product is CASSLAGGLALNEQFF.

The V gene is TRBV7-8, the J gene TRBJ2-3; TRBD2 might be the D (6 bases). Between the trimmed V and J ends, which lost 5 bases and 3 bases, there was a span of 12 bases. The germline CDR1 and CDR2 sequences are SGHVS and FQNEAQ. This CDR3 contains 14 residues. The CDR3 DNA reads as TGTGCCAGCAGCGGAGGGAGTAGGACAGATACGCAGTATTTT. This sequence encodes CASSGGSRTDTQYF.

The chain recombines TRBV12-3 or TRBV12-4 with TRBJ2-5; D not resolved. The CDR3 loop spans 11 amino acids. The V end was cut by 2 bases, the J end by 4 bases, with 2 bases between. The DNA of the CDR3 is TGTGCCAGCAGTTTACGAGAGACCCAGTACTTC. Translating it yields CASSLRETQYF.

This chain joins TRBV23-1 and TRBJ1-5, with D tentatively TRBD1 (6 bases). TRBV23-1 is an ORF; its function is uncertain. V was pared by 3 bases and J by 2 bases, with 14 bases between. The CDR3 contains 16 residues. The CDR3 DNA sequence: TGCGCCAGCAGTCAGTGTGGGGGCAATGGCAATCAGCCCCAGCATTTT. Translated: CASSQCGGNGNQPQHF.

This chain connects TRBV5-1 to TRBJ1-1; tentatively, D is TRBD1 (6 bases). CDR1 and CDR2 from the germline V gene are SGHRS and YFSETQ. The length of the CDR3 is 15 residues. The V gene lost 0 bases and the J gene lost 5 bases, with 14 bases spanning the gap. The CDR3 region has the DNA TGCGCCAGCAGCTTGGGGGCAGGGGTTGGTACTGAAGCTTTCTTT. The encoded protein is CASSLGAGVGTEAFF.

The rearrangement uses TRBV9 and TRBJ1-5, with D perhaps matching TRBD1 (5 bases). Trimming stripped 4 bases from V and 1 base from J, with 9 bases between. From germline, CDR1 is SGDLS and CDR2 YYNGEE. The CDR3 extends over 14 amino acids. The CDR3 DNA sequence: TGTGCCAGCAGCCCGGGGGTAAGCAATCAGCCCCAGCATTTT. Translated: CASSPGVSNQPQHF.